The 29 T cell receptor beta chains given below trace back to one sample, sequenced in a study of OX40 agonist ivuxolimab in advanced cancers. Libraries were constructed by the immunoSEQ multiplex PCR assay. TCRdb took this table from immuneACCESS and kept in-frame rearrangements with V and J called. Such tables lack part of the clones; where checked against another copy, unresolved V genes explain under half of the gap, and the rest is unexplained. In all, the sample holds 55,000 to 75,000 clones, and around 93% of those were seen once. Of the sample, 3.5% to 4.5% falls within the top ten clones. Sequences were derived from CD4+ or CD8+ T cells sorted from blood, sampled in a trial of the OX40 agonist ivuxolimab. The receptors here all came from an adult with an advanced solid tumor such as melanoma, head and neck, liver or kidney cancer.

Only one count was recorded for this clone. The chain combines TRBV19 with TRBJ1-1; D is unclear. Trimming cost V 7 bases and J 4 bases, with 13 bases left between them. CDR3 length: 13 residues. Germline values: CDR1 LNHDA, CDR2 SQIVND (reference sequence). CDR3 DNA: TGTGCCAGTACTAACAGCCCAGCCACTGAAGCTTTCTTT. Translated, it gives CASTNSPATEAFF. Filled out from reference TRBV19 and TRBJ1-1, the complete variable domain reads DGGITQSPKYLFRKEGQNVTLSCEQNLNHDAMYWYRQDPGQGLRLIYYSQIVNDFQKGDIAEGYSVSREKKESFPLTVTSAQKNPTAFYLCASTNSPATEAFFGQGTRLTVV.

The genes are TRBV29-1 and TRBJ2-7; 10 bases are shared with TRBD2. The CDR3 is 13 residues long. V gave up 6 bases and J gave up 4 bases; unmatched junction bases: 6. Germline V gives CDR1 SQVTM, CDR2 ANQGSEA. The CDR3 protein is CSVWTSGEYEQYF. The CDR3, as DNA: TGCAGCGTCTGGACTAGCGGTGAATACGAGCAGTACTTC.

The DNA for the CDR3 is TGTGCCAGTAGTTGGGCGGGAGGAACCTACGAGCAGTACTTC. This codes for CASSWAGGTYEQYF. The chain employs TRBV19 and TRBJ2-7; 8 nucleotides line up with TRBD2. The V gene's germline CDR1 is LNHDA and CDR2 SQIVND (reference sequence). V trimming: 5 bases; J trimming: 2 bases; junction bases outside the gene matches: 5. The CDR3 spans 14 residues.

The chain employs TRBV27 and TRBJ2-7; D uncertain. The CDR3 covers 14 residues. Trimming pared 0 bases from V and 2 bases from J, leaving 8 bases between. CDR1 and CDR2 (germline): MNHEY, SMNVEV (reference sequence). The CDR3 spells CASSLSGGTYEQYF. CDR3 bases: TGTGCCAGCAGTTTATCGGGCGGAACCTACGAGCAGTACTTC.

The chain links TRBV7-6 to TRBJ1-1; tentatively, D is TRBD1 (5 bases). The CDR3 is 12 amino acids. V lost 5 bases and J lost 4, with 8 bases in between. CDR1 and CDR2 (germline): SGHVS, FNYEAQ. The DNA of the CDR3 is TGTGCCAGCAGCACTGGGGGCACTGAAGCTTTCTTT. As protein: CASSTGGTEAFF.

V gene TRBV29-1 combines with J gene TRBJ2-1; a possible D gene is TRBD1 (6 bases). The CDR3 totals 15 residues. Trimming stripped 5 bases from V and 3 bases from J, with 17 bases between. CDR1 and CDR2 (germline): SQVTM, ANQGSEA. The CDR3 DNA follows: TGCAGCGTTCCAGGATGGGACATTCACTACAATGAGCAGTTCTTC. Translated: CSVPGWDIHYNEQFF.

The chain joins TRBV9 to TRBJ2-1; D ambiguous. Trimming cost V 3 bases and J 0 bases, with 4 bases left between them. Per the germline V gene, CDR1 is SGDLS and CDR2 is YYNGEE. The CDR3 covers 13 residues. The CDR3 nucleotides read TGTGCCAGCAGCGAAAGCTCCTACAATGAGCAGTTCTTC. Encoded protein: CASSESSYNEQFF.

The gene calls are TRBV4-1 and TRBJ2-3, with unresolved D. The length of the CDR3 is 14 residues. Deletions cut 4 bases from V and 1 base from J, with 9 bases between. Germline CDR1 MGHRA, CDR2 YSYEKL. CDR3 sequence (DNA): TGCGCCAGCAGCCTAAACTTGGGCACAGATACGCAGTATTTT. Its translation: CASSLNLGTDTQYF.

The gene calls are TRBV27 and TRBJ2-1; 7 nucleotides align to TRBD1. CDR1 and CDR2 from the germline V gene are MNHEY and SMNVEV (reference sequence). CDR3 size: 16 residues. Trimming at V came to 0 bases and at J to 9 bases, leaving 11 bases not matched to a gene. The CDR3 region is CASSLSGDRTFVEQFF. The CDR3 DNA follows: TGTGCCAGCAGTTTATCAGGGGACAGAACGTTCGTTGAGCAGTTCTTC.

The CDR3 nucleotides read TGTGCCAGCAGCTCCATCTGGGGACTGGCCAAAAACATTCAGTACTTC. This translates into CASSSIWGLAKNIQYF. The chain carries TRBV7-9 and TRBJ2-4; a possible D gene is TRBD2 (6 bases). Trimming shortened V by 4 bases and J by 1 base, and 14 bases separated the two germline ends. Looked up from germline, CDR1 is SEHNR and CDR2 is FQNEAQ (reference sequence). The CDR3 runs to 16 residues. Using reference TRBV7-9 and TRBJ2-4 for the parts outside the CDR3, the full variable domain is DTGVSQNPRHKITKRGQNVTFRCDPISEHNRLYWYRQTLGQGPEFLTYFQNEAQLEKSRLLSDRFSAERPKGSFSTLEIQRTEQGDSAMYLCASSSIWGLAKNIQYFGAGTRLSVL.

This sequence joins TRBV15 and TRBJ2-3; 8 bases fit TRBD2. J was trimmed by 1 base and V by 4 bases; bases with no gene match: 4. The CDR3 sequence is 15 residues long. Germline CDR1 reads LNHNV; CDR2 reads YYDKDF (reference sequence). CDR3 amino acids: CATSNRREGTDTQYF. In nucleotides, the CDR3 is TGTGCCACCAGCAATAGGCGGGAGGGCACAGATACGCAGTATTTT.

This sequence joins TRBV5-1 and TRBJ2-3, with 9 nucleotides matching TRBD2. The germline CDR1 and CDR2 sequences are SGHRS and YFSETQ. The junction had 4 bases not matched to a gene; V was cut back by 0 bases and J by 2 bases. The CDR3 totals 16 residues. Written as DNA, the CDR3 is TGCGCCAGCAGCTTGGATGCGGGAGGGACCACAGATACGCAGTATTTT. This encodes CASSLDAGGTTDTQYF.

The chain carries TRBV19 and TRBJ2-7; 8 bases line up with TRBD1. Per germline, CDR1 LNHDA and CDR2 SQIVND (reference sequence). The length of the CDR3 is 14 residues. The V segment lost 5 bases and the J segment 6 bases; nucleotides outside the gene matches: 9. CDR3 region: CASSPSGGWVEQYF. DNA for the CDR3: TGTGCCAGTAGTCCCTCAGGGGGCTGGGTCGAGCAGTACTTC.

The chain combines TRBV4-3 with TRBJ2-7; D remains ambiguous. Germline V gene data show CDR1 as LGHNA and CDR2 as YSLEER. The CDR3 contains 13 residues. Trimming took 1 base from V and 4 from J, leaving 8 bases between them. In nucleotides, the CDR3 is TGCGCCAGCAGCCAAGTTGGCAGTTACGAGCAGTACTTC. This translates into CASSQVGSYEQYF.

This clone has only a few counts. The V gene is TRBV5-6, the J gene TRBJ1-1; D gene uncertain. In germline, CDR1 is SGHDT, CDR2 YYEEEE. Trimming took 4 bases from V and 4 from J, leaving 11 bases between them. The CDR3 contains 13 residues. The CDR3 spells CASSMGFGTEAFF. The DNA for the CDR3 is TGTGCCAGCAGCATGGGGTTTGGCACTGAAGCTTTCTTT.

This sequence joins TRBV7-9 and TRBJ2-3; TRBD2 agrees at 15 bases. V lost 5 bases to trimming and J lost 3 bases; unmatched junction nucleotides: 6. In germline, CDR1 is SEHNR, CDR2 FQNEAQ (reference sequence). This CDR3 contains 17 residues. This CDR3 reads CASSPGLAGGPTDTQYF. CDR3 nucleotides: TGTGCCAGCAGCCCCGGACTAGCGGGAGGGCCAACAGATACGCAGTATTTT.

The chain has TRBV9 and TRBJ2-5; no firm D call. The CDR3 has 14 amino acids. Between the trimmed V and J ends, which lost 0 bases and 1 base, there was a span of 7 bases. The germline CDR1 and CDR2 sequences are SGDLS and YYNGEE. This CDR3 reads CASSVGAIQETQYF. The DNA of the CDR3 is TGTGCCAGCAGCGTAGGGGCTATCCAAGAGACCCAGTACTTC.

The chain combines TRBV28 with TRBJ2-7; 9 bases agree with TRBD2. This CDR3 is 16 amino acids long. After removal of 8 bases from V and 1 base from J, the junction contained 12 bases not matched to a gene. Germline CDR1 is MDHEN and CDR2 is SYDVKM. CDR3 amino acids: CASCYKLAGGSYEQYF. The CDR3 nucleotides are TGTGCCAGCTGTTATAAGTTGGCGGGAGGGTCCTACGAGCAGTACTTC.

J is TRBJ2-7 and V is TRBV30; possibly TRBD2 for D (5 bases). Germline-derived CDR1 and CDR2 are GTSNPN and SVGIG (reference sequence). The V and J ends lost 2 bases and 5 bases respectively, with 16 bases between them. This CDR3 spans 14 amino acids. In DNA, the CDR3 is TGTGCCTGGAGTTTCACTAGTGGGCATGACGAGCAGTACTTC. Amino acid sequence: CAWSFTSGHDEQYF. Filled out from reference TRBV30 and TRBJ2-7, the complete variable domain reads SQTIHQWPATLVQPVGSPLSLECTVEGTSNPNLYWYRQAAGRGLQLLFYSVGIGQISSEVPQNLSASRPQDRQFILSSKKLLLSDSGFYLCAWSFTSGHDEQYFGPGTRLTVT.

This chain's CDR3 is CASLRLIPYEQYF. The DNA for the CDR3 is TGTGCCAGCCTGAGACTGATCCCCTACGAGCAGTACTTC. The chain recombines TRBV2 with TRBJ2-7; D gene unclear. CDR1 and CDR2 (germline): SNHLY, FYNNEI. Trimming pared 8 bases from V and 2 bases from J, leaving 13 bases between. The CDR3 extends over 13 amino acids.

About this clone itself: A read error may account for a junction end that differs from germline. J is TRBJ1-2 and V is TRBV7-9, with D perhaps TRBD1 (6 bases). The CDR3 runs 13 residues. Germline CDR1 is SEHNR and CDR2 is FQNEAQ (reference sequence). CDR3 sequence: CASSLGRGYGNTF. The CDR3, as DNA: TGTGCCAGCAGCTTAGGCAGGGGATATGGCAACACCTTC. Complete variable domain (other parts from reference TRBV7-9 and TRBJ1-2): DTGVSQNPRHKITKRGQNVTFRCDPISEHNRLYWYRQTLGQGPEFLTYFQNEAQLEKSRLLSDRFSAERPKGSFSTLEIQRTEQGDSAMYLCASSLGRGYGNTFGSGTRLTVV.

This chain uses TRBV4-3 with TRBJ2-7, with unresolved D. V was trimmed by 1 base and J by 1 base, leaving 8 bases between them. The CDR3 runs 14 residues. Looked up from germline, CDR1 is LGHNA and CDR2 is YSLEER. The CDR3 is CASSQAHLSYEQYF. DNA for the CDR3: TGCGCCAGCAGCCAAGCTCACTTATCCTACGAGCAGTACTTC.

The rearrangement joins TRBV29-1 to TRBJ2-7, with D tentatively TRBD1 (6 bases). This CDR3 is 14 amino acids long. The V and J ends lost 4 bases and 4 bases respectively, with 17 bases between them. The germline CDR1 and CDR2 sequences are SQVTM and ANQGSEA. For the CDR3, the DNA is TGCAGCGTTGCCCGGACAGTGGGGGCATACGAGCAGTACTTC. This translates into CSVARTVGAYEQYF.

Written as DNA, the CDR3 is TGTGCCAGTAGTTTGGGACTAGCGGGTTACAATGAGCAGTTCTTC. Translating gives CASSLGLAGYNEQFF. The rearrangement uses TRBV19 and TRBJ2-1; 12 bases are a match to TRBD2. The CDR3 runs 15 residues. The germline V gene has CDR1 LNHDA and CDR2 SQIVND (reference sequence). V dropped 5 bases and J dropped 4; count of bases not matched to a gene: 3.

This chain connects TRBV28 to TRBJ2-7, with D maybe TRBD2 (6 bases). Germline lookup yields CDR1 MDHEN and CDR2 SYDVKM. This CDR3 is 20 amino acids long. Trimming took 5 bases from V and 4 from J, leaving 33 bases between them. The CDR3 region has the DNA TGTGCCAGCAGTGACCAACGGCGGTTTAGGCATTTCGGGGGAGTATACGAGCAGTACTTC. This sequence encodes CASSDQRRFRHFGGVYEQYF.

This clone occurred once. The chain links TRBV6-5 to TRBJ2-3; TRBD2 agrees at 9 bases. In germline, CDR1 is MNHEY, CDR2 SVGAGI. Trimming at V came to 3 bases and at J to 6 bases, leaving 7 bases not matched to a gene. The CDR3 runs to 15 residues. CDR3 protein: CASSYSGSPGDTQYF. CDR3 coding DNA: TGTGCCAGCAGTTATAGCGGGAGCCCGGGGGATACGCAGTATTTT.

The chain is built from TRBV30 and TRBJ2-7; TRBD1 agrees at 12 bases. Per germline, CDR1 GTSNPN and CDR2 SVGIG (reference sequence). The junction had 3 bases not matched to a gene; V was cut back by 0 bases and J by 3 bases. CDR3 length: 15 amino acids. The CDR3 reads CAWSVRDRGHYEQYF. CDR3 nucleotides: TGTGCCTGGAGTGTACGGGACAGGGGGCACTACGAGCAGTACTTC.

J is TRBJ2-3 and V is TRBV2; D might be TRBD1 or TRBD2, each matching 5 bases. The V gene lost 7 bases and the J gene lost 1 base, with 15 bases spanning the gap. There are 15 residues in the CDR3. CDR1 SNHLY and CDR2 FYNNEI come from the germline V gene. As DNA, the CDR3 is TGTGCCAGCATAGAGGTGGGGGTTGGCACAGATACGCAGTATTTT. Its protein product is CASIEVGVGTDTQYF.

This sequence joins TRBV7-8 and TRBJ2-2; 7 bases match TRBD1. Germline V gives CDR1 SGHVS, CDR2 FQNEAQ. The CDR3 totals 14 residues. V lost 5 bases, J lost 5 bases, and 5 bases stayed unmatched. The CDR3 loop reads CASSDRVGTGELFF. As DNA, the CDR3 is TGTGCCAGCAGCGACAGGGTGGGGACCGGGGAGCTGTTTTTT.